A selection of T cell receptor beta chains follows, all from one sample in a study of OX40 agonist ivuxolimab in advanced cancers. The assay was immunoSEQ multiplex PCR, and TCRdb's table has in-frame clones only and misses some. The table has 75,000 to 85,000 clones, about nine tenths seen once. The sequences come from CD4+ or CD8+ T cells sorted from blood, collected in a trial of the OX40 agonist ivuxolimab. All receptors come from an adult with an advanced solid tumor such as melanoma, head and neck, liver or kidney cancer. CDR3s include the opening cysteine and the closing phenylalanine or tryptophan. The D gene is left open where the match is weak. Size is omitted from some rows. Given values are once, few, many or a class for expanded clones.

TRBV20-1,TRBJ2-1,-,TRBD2,TGCAGTGGAGCGGGAGGTGAGCAGTTCTTC,CSGAGGEQFF
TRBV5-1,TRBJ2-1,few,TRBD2,TGCGCCAGCAGCTTGGGACTAGCGGGAGGCTTCGATGAGCAGTTCTTC,CASSLGLAGGFDEQFF
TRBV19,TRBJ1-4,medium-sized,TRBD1,TGTGCCAGTAGTATTTCCGGGACAGGGGGCCTACTGTTTTTT,CASSISGTGGLLFF
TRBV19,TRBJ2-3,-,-,TGTGCCAGTAGTATCAGCCTAGTCCTAAGCACAGATACGCAGTATTTT,CASSISLVLSTDTQYF
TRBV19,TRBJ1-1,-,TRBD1,TGTGCCAGTAGCGCTGGGACAGTTAGGACTGAAGCTTTCTTT,CASSAGTVRTEAFF
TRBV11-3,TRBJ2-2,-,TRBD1,TGTGCCAGCAGCTTAGGCGCGGGACAGGCAGTCTCGAACACCGGGGAGCTGTTTTTT,CASSLGAGQAVSNTGELFF
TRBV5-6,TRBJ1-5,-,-,TGTGCCAGCAGGGGAGGGAGACATCAGCCCCAGCATTTT,CASRGGRHQPQHF
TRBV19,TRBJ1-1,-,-,TGTGCCAGTAGTGTTGAGACAGACTACACTGAAGCTTTCTTT,CASSVETDYTEAFF
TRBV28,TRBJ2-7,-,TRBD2,TGTGCCAGCAGTTTACGGACTAGCGGGAGAGGTAGCCAGTACTTC,CASSLRTSGRGSQYF
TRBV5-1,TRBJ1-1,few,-,TGCGCCAGCAGTGTGAATGGGGGCACTGAAGCTTTCTTT,CASSVNGGTEAFF
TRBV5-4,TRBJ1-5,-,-,TGTGCCAGCAGCTTTAAGACAGGCAGTGAGCCCCAGCATTTT,CASSFKTGSEPQHF
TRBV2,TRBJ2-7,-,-,TGTGCCAGCCAAAGGAGAGCCCTACAGGGAAAGGTTGGGTACGAGCAGTACTTC,CASQRRALQGKVGYEQYF
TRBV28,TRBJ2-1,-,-,TGTGTCAGCACCTCTTCCGGGGCTCCTACCTCCTACAATGAGCAGTTCTTC,CVSTSSGAPTSYNEQFF
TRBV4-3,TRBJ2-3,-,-,TGCGCCAGCAGCCAAGATCGGCCAGGATCGAGCACAGATACGCAGTATTTT,CASSQDRPGSSTDTQYF
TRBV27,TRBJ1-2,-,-,TGTGCCAGTAAAACAGACAGTTGGGGTTGGAATGGCTACACCTTC,CASKTDSWGWNGYTF
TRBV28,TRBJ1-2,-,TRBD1,TGTGCCAGTCGGACAGGGGGCATGAATAACTATGGCTACACCTTC,CASRTGGMNNYGYTF
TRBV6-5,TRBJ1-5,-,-,TGTGCCAGCAGTTACGGCGGCAATCAGCCCCAGCATTTT,CASSYGGNQPQHF